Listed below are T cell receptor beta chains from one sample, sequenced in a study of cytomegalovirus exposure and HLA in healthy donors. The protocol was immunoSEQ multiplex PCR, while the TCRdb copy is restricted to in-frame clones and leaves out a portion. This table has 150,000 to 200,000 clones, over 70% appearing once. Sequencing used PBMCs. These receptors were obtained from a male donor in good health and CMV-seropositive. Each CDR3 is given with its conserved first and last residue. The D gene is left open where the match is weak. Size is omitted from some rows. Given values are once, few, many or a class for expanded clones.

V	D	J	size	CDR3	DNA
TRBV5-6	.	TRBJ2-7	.	CASSLKDRPNLEQYF	TGTGCCAGCAGCTTGAAAGACAGGCCTAACCTCGAGCAGTACTTC
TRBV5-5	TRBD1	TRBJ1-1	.	CASSGGDRGHTEAFF	TGTGCCAGCAGCGGGGGGGACAGGGGGCACACTGAAGCTTTCTTT
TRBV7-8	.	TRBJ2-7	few	CASYSADEQYF	TGTGCCAGCTATAGCGCAGACGAGCAGTACTTC
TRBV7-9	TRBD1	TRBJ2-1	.	CASSIEQGALNEQFF	TGTGCCAGCAGCATAGAACAGGGGGCACTTAATGAGCAGTTCTTC
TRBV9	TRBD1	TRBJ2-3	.	CASSGSTGGQYRYATGTQYF	TGTGCCAGCAGCGGATCGACAGGGGGACAATACCGATACGCCACAGGTACGCAGTATTTT
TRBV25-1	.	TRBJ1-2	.	CASSRGVGERYGYTF	TGTGCCAGCAGCAGGGGAGTTGGGGAAAGATATGGCTACACCTTC
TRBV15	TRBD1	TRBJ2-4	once	CATSGGQGRAKNIQYF	TGTGCCACCAGCGGGGGACAGGGTCGAGCCAAAAACATTCAGTACTTC
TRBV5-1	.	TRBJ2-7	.	CASSSTGNHEQYF	TGCGCCAGCAGTTCCACAGGGAACCACGAGCAGTACTTC
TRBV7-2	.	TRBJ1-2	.	CASSLRETGGYTF	TGTGCCAGCAGCTTAAGGGAGACGGGTGGCTACACCTTC
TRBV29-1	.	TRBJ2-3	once	CSVGDNTDTQYF	TGCAGCGTTGGGGACAACACAGATACGCAGTATTTT
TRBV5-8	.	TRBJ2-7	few	CASSLWAGQYF	TGTGCCAGCAGCTTGTGGGCGGGGCAGTACTTC
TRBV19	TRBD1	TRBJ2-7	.	CASSDSGTVSYEQYF	TGTGCCAGTAGTGACTCCGGGACAGTTTCCTACGAGCAGTACTTC
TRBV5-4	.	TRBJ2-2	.	CASSSGGELFF	TGTGCCAGCAGCTCGGGCGGGGAGCTGTTTTTT
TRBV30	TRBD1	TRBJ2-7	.	CAWGDSSYEQYF	TGTGCCTGGGGGGACAGCTCCTACGAGCAGTACTTC
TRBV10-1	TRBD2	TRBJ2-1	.	CASSTGTSGVYEQFF	TGCGCCAGCAGTACCGGGACTAGCGGGGTCTATGAGCAGTTCTTC
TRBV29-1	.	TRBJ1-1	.	CSVEWGQGTMNTEAFF	TGCAGCGTTGAATGGGGGCAGGGAACCATGAACACTGAAGCTTTCTTT
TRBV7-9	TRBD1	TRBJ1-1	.	CASSLAHRGDTEAFF	TGTGCCAGCAGCTTAGCTCACAGGGGAGACACTGAAGCTTTCTTT
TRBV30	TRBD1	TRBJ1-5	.	CAWLGDRDNQPQHF	TGTGCCTGGCTGGGGGACAGGGATAATCAGCCCCAGCATTTT
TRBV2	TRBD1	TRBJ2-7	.	CASSDAGRGRREQYF	TGTGCCAGCAGTGACGCGGGCAGGGGGCGACGCGAGCAGTACTTC
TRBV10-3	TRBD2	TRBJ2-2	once	CAISLTSGEETGELFF	TGTGCCATCAGTTTGACTAGCGGGGAGGAAACCGGGGAGCTGTTTTTT
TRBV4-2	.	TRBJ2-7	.	CASSHGQDYEQYF	TGTGCCAGCAGCCACGGCCAGGACTACGAGCAGTACTTC
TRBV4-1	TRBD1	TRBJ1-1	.	CASSQGRGLGTEAFF	TGCGCCAGCAGCCAAGGAAGGGGGCTCGGGACTGAAGCTTTCTTT
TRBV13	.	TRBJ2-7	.	CASSLQGRYEQYF	TGTGCCAGCAGCTTACAGGGCCGATACGAGCAGTACTTC
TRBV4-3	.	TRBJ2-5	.	CASSQGGLGETQYF	TGCGCCAGCAGCCAAGGGGGACTTGGAGAGACCCAGTACTTC
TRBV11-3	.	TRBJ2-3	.	CASSLVGRGQQYF	TGTGCCAGCAGCTTAGTGGGGCGGGGCCAGCAGTATTTT
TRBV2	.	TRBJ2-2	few	CASSEVRNTGELFF	TGTGCCAGCAGTGAAGTCAGAAACACCGGGGAGCTGTTTTTT
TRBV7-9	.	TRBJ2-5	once	CASSVLEPQETQYF	TGTGCCAGCAGCGTCCTAGAACCCCAAGAGACCCAGTACTTC
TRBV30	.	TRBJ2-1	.	CAWKGPGWAYNEQFF	TGTGCCTGGAAGGGGCCAGGTTGGGCCTACAATGAGCAGTTCTTC
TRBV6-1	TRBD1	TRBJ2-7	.	CASSEPGQGYEQYF	TGTGCCAGCAGTGAGCCGGGACAGGGCTACGAGCAGTACTTC
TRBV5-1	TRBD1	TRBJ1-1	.	CASSFRQGAKNTEAFF	TGCGCCAGCAGCTTCCGGCAGGGGGCGAAGAACACTGAAGCTTTCTTT
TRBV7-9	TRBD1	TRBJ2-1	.	CASSGTDRGGNEQFF	TGTGCCAGCAGCGGAACAGACAGGGGAGGCAATGAGCAGTTCTTC
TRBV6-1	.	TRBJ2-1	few	CASSEASRGLDEQFF	TGTGCCAGCAGTGAAGCCAGCAGAGGGCTTGATGAGCAGTTCTTC
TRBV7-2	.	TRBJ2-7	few	CASSPYSYEQYF	TGTGCCAGCAGCCCTTACTCCTACGAGCAGTACTTC
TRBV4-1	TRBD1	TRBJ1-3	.	CASSQADRGRSGNTIYF	TGCGCCAGCAGCCAAGCAGACAGGGGAAGGTCTGGAAACACCATATATTTT
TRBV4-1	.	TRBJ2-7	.	CASSQGAGAGEQYF	TGCGCCAGCAGCCAAGGAGCGGGTGCGGGGGAGCAGTACTTC
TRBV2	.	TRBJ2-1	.	CASLPGHSLTNEQFF	TGTGCCAGCTTACCGGGACATAGTTTAACCAATGAGCAGTTCTTC
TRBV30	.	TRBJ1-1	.	CAWSQGSANTEAFF	TGTGCCTGGAGCCAGGGGAGCGCGAACACTGAAGCTTTCTTT
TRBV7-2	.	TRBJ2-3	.	CASSLPRLTVQYF	TGTGCCAGCAGCCTACCCAGACTGACAGTTCAGTATTTT
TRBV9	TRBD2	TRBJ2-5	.	CASSVGGGHGETQYF	TGTGCCAGCAGCGTAGGCGGGGGTCACGGGGAGACCCAGTACTTC
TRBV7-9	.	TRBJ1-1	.	CASSLAAGGTEAFF	TGTGCCAGCAGCTTAGCGGCGGGGGGGACTGAAGCTTTCTTT
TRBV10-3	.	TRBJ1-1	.	CAISRNAGGTENTEAFF	TGTGCCATCAGTCGAAACGCCGGGGGGACGGAGAACACTGAAGCTTTCTTT
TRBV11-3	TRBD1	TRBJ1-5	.	CASSQGQSTRYHHSNQPQHF	TGTGCCAGCAGCCAGGGACAGTCCACCCGATATCACCATAGCAATCAGCCCCAGCATTTT
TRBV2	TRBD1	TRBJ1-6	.	CASSSPGQGSLHF	TGTGCCAGCAGTTCACCGGGACAGGGTTCCCTCCACTTT
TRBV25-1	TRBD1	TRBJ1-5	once	CASSVGGDQPQHF	TGTGCCAGCAGTGTAGGGGGCGACCAGCCCCAGCATTTT
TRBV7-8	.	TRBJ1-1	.	CASSLRWEGVRTEAFF	TGTGCCAGCAGCTTAAGGTGGGAGGGGGTTAGGACTGAAGCTTTCTTT
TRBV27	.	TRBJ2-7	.	CASRHQGHEQYF	TGTGCCAGCAGGCACCAGGGCCACGAGCAGTACTTC